Following are 9 T cell receptor beta chains from one sample sequenced in a study of T cell responses to AZD1222 COVID-19 vaccine. Libraries were prepared by immunoSEQ multiplex PCR; TCRdb keeps only in-frame clonotypes and omits some of them. The repertoire consists of roughly 150,000 clones, with 70% to 90% occurring once and the leading ten covering around 8.6%. The material was peripheral blood, obtained on day 0 of AZD1222 vaccination. The receptors here all came from an adult in good health.

This clone turned up a few times. The chain has TRBV30 and TRBJ1-4; D remains unclear. The CDR3 covers 13 residues. Germline V CDR1 and CDR2: GTSNPN, SVGIG (reference sequence). Trimming left V 3 bases short and J 4 bases short, with 9 bases between. The CDR3 nucleotides are TGTGCCTGGAGACCTGAACTTAATGAAAAACTGTTTTTT. Protein product: CAWRPELNEKLFF.

A note on this clone: Other DNA sequences from this sample encode an identical CDR3 as well. The gene calls are TRBV30 and TRBJ1-4; D remains ambiguous. Germline lookup yields CDR1 GTSNPN and CDR2 SVGIG (reference sequence). The CDR3 covers 11 residues. Between the trimmed V and J ends, which lost 0 bases and 8 bases, there was a span of 4 bases. CDR3 coding DNA: TGTGCCTGGAGTGTAGGGGAAAAACTGTTTTTT. It codes for CAWSVGEKLFF.

Of note for this clone: Additional DNA sequences in this sample encode the identical CDR3. This chain joins TRBV7-6 and TRBJ2-5; TRBD2 matches 7 bases. The junction had 5 bases not matched to a gene; V was cut back by 5 bases and J by 2 bases. Germline V CDR1 and CDR2: SGHVS, FNYEAQ. The CDR3 runs to 14 residues. CDR3 amino acids: CASSRSGPQETQYF. The CDR3 coding sequence is TGTGCCAGCAGCCGTAGCGGGCCTCAAGAGACCCAGTACTTC.

The genes are TRBV28 and TRBJ2-1; a possible D gene is TRBD1 (5 bases). The CDR3 totals 14 residues. Germline V gene sequence: CDR1 MDHEN, CDR2 SYDVKM. The V gene lost 8 bases and the J gene lost 9 bases, with 20 bases spanning the gap. CDR3 DNA sequence: TGTGCCAGCTTTCTCACGACTCGTAGGGGTGAGCAGTTCTTC. Its protein is CASFLTTRRGEQFF.

This chain uses TRBV11-2 with TRBJ1-2; TRBD1 might be the D (6 bases). Trimming took off 2 bases at V and 2 bases at J, with 9 bases between the two ends. The CDR3 is 14 amino acids. The germline V gene has CDR1 SGHAT and CDR2 FQNNGV. As DNA, the CDR3 is TGTGCCAGCAGCTTATCTACAGGGAACTATGGCTACACCTTC. It is translated as CASSLSTGNYGYTF.

The chain joins TRBV9 to TRBJ2-3, with unresolved D. This CDR3 is built from 15 residues. Looked up from germline, CDR1 is SGDLS and CDR2 is YYNGEE. The V end was cut by 2 bases, the J end by 0 bases, with 10 bases between. The DNA for the CDR3 is TGTGCCAGCAGCGTGCAGGAGTGGAGCACAGATACGCAGTATTTT. Its translation: CASSVQEWSTDTQYF.

The CDR3 nucleotides are TGTGCCATCAGTGTAGGCCAGGCCAATCAGCCCCAGCATTTT. This translates into CAISVGQANQPQHF. This chain connects TRBV10-3 to TRBJ1-5; no firm D call. Germline V lookup: CDR1 ENHRY, CDR2 SYGVKD. Trimming took 4 bases from V and 3 from J, leaving 10 bases between them. This CDR3 has 14 residues.

V is TRBV5-8 and J is TRBJ2-7; D not certain. CDR3 length: 12 residues. Per the germline V gene, CDR1 is SGHTS and CDR2 is YDEGEE. V shed 4 bases and J shed 3 bases, with 8 bases lying between them. This CDR3 is CASSIVRYEQYF. CDR3 nucleotides: TGTGCCAGCAGCATTGTGCGCTACGAGCAGTACTTC.

The rearrangement joins TRBV3-1 (or the pseudogene TRBV3-2) to TRBJ1-5; TRBD1 agrees at 8 bases. The junction had 7 bases not matched to a gene; V was cut back by 4 bases and J by 2 bases. CDR1 and CDR2 from the germline V gene are LGHDT and YNNKEL (reference sequence). The CDR3 covers 16 residues. Here the CDR3 reads CASSRGPQGGNQPQHF. The CDR3 coding sequence is TGTGCCAGCAGCCGTGGCCCACAGGGGGGCAATCAGCCCCAGCATTTT.